Listed below are T cell receptor beta chains from one sample, sequenced in a study of PD-1 blockade in classical Hodgkin lymphoma. Profiled with immunoSEQ multiplex PCR; TCRdb holds only in-frame clones, not every one. The table records 70,000 or so clones, nearly 95% of them present only once. Sequencing used peripheral blood mononuclear cells (PBMCs). The origin of the receptors is a human donor with classical Hodgkin lymphoma. CDR3s include the opening cysteine and the closing phenylalanine or tryptophan. A D gene is named only where the DNA matches it firmly. Expanded clones get a size class; other rows say once, few or many, or leave the size out.

j_gene,v_gene,abundance,d_gene,CDR3aa,CDR3nt
TRBJ1-4,TRBV7-9,.,TRBD1,CASSLSQGVNEKLFF,TGTGCCAGCAGCTTATCTCAGGGGGTAAATGAAAAACTGTTTTTT
TRBJ2-7,TRBV9,.,.,CASSPGILTYEQYF,TGTGCCAGCAGCCCCGGGATCCTAACCTACGAGCAGTACTTC
TRBJ1-5,TRBV18,.,.,CASSPLDRNQPQHF,TGTGCCAGCTCACCCCTGGACAGAAATCAGCCCCAGCATTTT
TRBJ1-1,TRBV5-1,.,TRBD1,CASSRTGGTEAFF,TGCGCCAGCAGTCGGACAGGGGGCACTGAAGCTTTCTTT
TRBJ1-4,TRBV7-6,.,.,CASNPGIGANEKLFF,TGTGCCAGCAACCCCGGAATTGGGGCTAATGAAAAACTGTTTTTT
TRBJ2-6,TRBV5-1,.,.,CASSSQGSGANVLTF,TGCGCCAGCAGCTCCCAGGGTTCTGGGGCCAACGTCCTGACTTTC
TRBJ2-3,TRBV18,once,TRBD1,CASSPGQGLDTQYF,TGTGCCAGCTCACCGGGACAGGGGTTAGATACGCAGTATTTT
TRBJ1-1,TRBV7-9,.,TRBD1,CASSGTGSTEAFF,TGTGCCAGCAGCGGGACAGGGAGCACTGAAGCTTTCTTT
TRBJ2-7,TRBV2,.,.,CASRQDYLYEQYF,TGTGCCAGCAGGCAGGACTATCTCTACGAGCAGTACTTC
TRBJ1-6,TRBV9,once,.,CASSVVVWRGDNSPLHF,TGTGCCAGCAGCGTAGTAGTCTGGAGGGGCGATAATTCACCCCTCCACTTT
TRBJ2-1,TRBV14,.,.,CASSRLLGSDEQFF,TGTGCCAGCAGCCGGCTGCTAGGTTCGGATGAGCAGTTCTTC
TRBJ1-1,TRBV11-1,once,.,CASSLPHSGEAFF,TGTGCCAGCAGCTTGCCCCATTCCGGGGAAGCTTTCTTT
TRBJ2-7,TRBV6-6,.,.,CASTTRRDTPGEQYF,TGTGCCAGCACCACGAGGCGGGATACCCCGGGGGAGCAGTACTTC
TRBJ2-1,TRBV5-4,.,TRBD2,CASSLGLASWNEQFF,TGTGCCAGCAGCTTGGGACTAGCAAGTTGGAATGAGCAGTTCTTC
TRBJ1-4,TRBV19,.,TRBD1,CASSIRHRGASTNEKLFF,TGTGCCAGTAGTATACGGCACAGGGGGGCATCAACTAATGAAAAACTGTTTTTT
TRBJ2-5,TRBV9,few,TRBD2,CASSITSAIPRETQYF,TGTGCCAGCAGCATCACTAGCGCAATCCCGAGGGAGACCCAGTACTTC
TRBJ2-1,TRBV28,.,TRBD2,CASSLNTPRLAGPSYNEQFF,TGTGCCAGCAGTTTAAATACCCCACGACTAGCGGGACCCTCTTACAATGAGCAGTTCTTC
TRBJ2-1,TRBV5-1,.,.,CASSLLSGGAEQFF,TGCGCCAGCAGCTTGTTGTCGGGGGGCGCTGAGCAGTTCTTC
TRBJ2-2,TRBV6-1,once,.,CASSVQHPGELFF,TGTGCCAGCAGTGTCCAGCATCCCGGGGAGCTGTTTTTT
TRBJ2-3,TRBV11-2,.,TRBD2,CASSLSSGGTRDTQYF,TGTGCCAGCAGCTTATCTAGCGGGGGGACCCGGGATACGCAGTATTTT
TRBJ1-4,TRBV11-2,.,.,CASSFRETGRKLFF,TGTGCCAGCAGCTTCAGGGAGACTGGACGAAAACTGTTTTTT
TRBJ2-1,TRBV12-5,.,.,CASGETSMHEQFF,TGTGCTAGTGGTGAGACGTCGATGCATGAGCAGTTCTTC
TRBJ2-3,TRBV28,.,TRBD2,CASKSGRVVDTQYF,TGTGCCAGCAAGAGCGGGAGGGTTGTAGATACGCAGTATTTT
TRBJ2-1,TRBV19,.,.,CASRVAGSSYNEQFF,TGTGCCAGTAGGGTGGCGGGGAGCTCCTACAATGAGCAGTTCTTC
TRBJ2-4,TRBV4-2,.,.,CASSSVGGNSFRAKNIQYF,TGTGCCAGCAGCTCCGTCGGGGGCAATTCCTTCAGGGCCAAAAACATTCAGTACTTC
TRBJ1-5,TRBV5-4,.,.,CASSLDTTRPQHF,TGTGCCAGCAGCTTGGACACCACGCGGCCCCAGCATTTT
TRBJ2-7,TRBV10-3,.,.,CAISESYYEQYF,TGTGCCATCAGTGAGTCTTACTACGAGCAGTACTTC
TRBJ2-3,TRBV19,.,TRBD1,CASSIWTGAPDTQYF,TGTGCCAGTAGTATTTGGACAGGGGCCCCCGATACGCAGTATTTT
TRBJ1-2,TRBV7-9,.,.,CASRTGGNWNGYTF,TGTGCCAGCAGAACGGGGGGGAATTGGAATGGCTACACCTTC
TRBJ2-5,TRBV5-1,.,TRBD1,CASSLEDRTQLQYF,TGCGCCAGCAGCCTCGAGGACAGGACCCAGCTCCAGTACTTC
TRBJ1-3,TRBV9,.,.,CASSVDPSSSGNTIYF,TGTGCCAGCAGCGTAGACCCGTCGAGCTCTGGAAACACCATATATTTT
TRBJ1-2,TRBV6-5,.,.,CASGSPGYTF,TGTGCCAGCGGATCGCCAGGCTACACCTTC
TRBJ2-7,TRBV2,.,.,CASKGSLGRSYEQYF,TGTGCCAGCAAGGGGTCCCTGGGTAGATCCTACGAGCAGTACTTC
TRBJ2-3,TRBV15,.,.,CATSSYVSGGTDTQYF,TGTGCCACCAGCAGCTATGTATCAGGCGGCACAGATACGCAGTATTTT
TRBJ1-5,TRBV4-3,once,.,CASSQERGYSNQPQHF,TGCGCCAGCAGCCAAGAACGGGGTTATAGCAATCAGCCCCAGCATTTT
TRBJ2-1,TRBV9,once,.,CASSLGPLYNEQFF,TGTGCCAGCAGCCTCGGACCCCTCTACAATGAGCAGTTCTTC
TRBJ2-7,TRBV5-4,.,TRBD1,CASSFPPGQGDEQYF,TGTGCCAGCAGCTTTCCACCGGGACAGGGCGACGAGCAGTACTTC
TRBJ1-2,TRBV28,.,.,CASSSYGRNYGYTF,TGTGCCAGCAGTAGCTACGGACGGAACTATGGCTACACCTTC
TRBJ1-1,TRBV5-1,.,.,CASSLVGGRNTEAFF,TGCGCCAGCAGCTTGGTGGGGGGCAGGAACACTGAAGCTTTCTTT
TRBJ1-2,TRBV7-6,.,.,CASSTLGTLGRGYTF,TGTGCCAGCAGCACTCTTGGGACACTAGGTCGGGGCTACACCTTC
TRBJ2-7,TRBV5-1,.,TRBD2,CASSLGPGGLANYEQYF,TGCGCCAGCAGCTTGGGTCCGGGTGGACTAGCGAACTACGAGCAGTACTTC
TRBJ2-7,TRBV10-3,.,TRBD2,CAIRQTSGSESDAYEQYF,TGTGCCATCAGGCAAACTAGCGGGAGTGAGTCGGACGCCTACGAGCAGTACTTC
TRBJ2-5,TRBV19,once,TRBD2,CASSLGLGSVETQYF,TGTGCCAGTAGCCTTGGACTAGGGAGTGTGGAGACCCAGTACTTC
TRBJ2-7,TRBV13,.,.,CASSFQGTHEQYF,TGTGCCAGCAGCTTCCAGGGGACCCACGAGCAGTACTTC